Listed here are 21 T cell receptor beta chains from one sample, sequenced in a study of control samples from healthy donors and cancer patients. Data came from immunoSEQ multiplex PCR; TCRdb stores just in-frame clones and leaves some out. Of tens of thousands of clones in the sample, about 87% were seen once. The sequenced sample consisted of blood. These receptors were collected from a woman between 65 and 79 years old in good health.

V and J are TRBV7-2 and TRBJ2-3, with TRBD2 matching 11 bases. With 7 bases clipped from V and 4 bases from J, the junction kept 7 bases outside the gene matches. This CDR3 region has 15 residues. Germline V CDR1 and CDR2: SGHTA, FQGNSA. The CDR3 reads CASTIAGGPADTQYF. Written as DNA, the CDR3 is TGTGCCAGCACCATAGCGGGAGGGCCCGCAGATACGCAGTATTTT.

The V gene is TRBV9, the J gene TRBJ1-2; maybe TRBD1 (5 bases). Germline assignment: CDR1 SGDLS and CDR2 YYNGEE. The CDR3 extends over 12 amino acids. V was trimmed by 3 bases and J by 4 bases, leaving 7 bases between them. The CDR3 is CASSEGTYGYTF. In DNA form, the CDR3 reads TGTGCCAGCAGCGAGGGGACCTATGGCTACACCTTC.

This clone was seen just once. V is TRBV19 and J is TRBJ2-3, with 12 bases lining up with TRBD2. V gave up 6 bases and J gave up 4 bases; unmatched junction bases: 5. The CDR3 totals 15 residues. Germline V gene sequence: CDR1 LNHDA, CDR2 SQIVND (reference sequence). The CDR3 nucleotides are TGTGCCAGTAGCTCGACTAGCGGGGGAGCAGATACGCAGTATTTT. Its translation: CASSSTSGGADTQYF.

V and J are TRBV7-9 and TRBJ1-2; D might be TRBD1 (5 bases). Looked up from germline, CDR1 is SEHNR and CDR2 is FQNEAQ (reference sequence). The V gene lost 0 bases and the J gene lost 0 bases, with 8 bases spanning the gap. The CDR3 loop spans 15 amino acids. The CDR3 DNA reads TGTGCCAGCAGCTTAGCGGGGGGAACTAACTATGGCTACACCTTC. Translation gives CASSLAGGTNYGYTF.

J is TRBJ1-2 and V is TRBV9, with 7 nucleotides matching TRBD1. CDR3 length: 15 residues. V was clipped by 0 bases and J by 7 bases; unmatched bases: 9. Per germline, CDR1 SGDLS and CDR2 YYNGEE. CDR3 sequence reads: CASSVGAEGAFGYTF. The CDR3, as DNA: TGTGCCAGCAGCGTAGGAGCGGAGGGGGCGTTTGGCTACACCTTC. Full variable domain (remainder filled in from reference TRBV9 and TRBJ1-2): DSGVTQTPKHLITATGQRVTLRCSPRSGDLSVYWYQQSLDQGLQFLIQYYNGEERAKGNILERFSAQQFPDLHSELNLSSLELGDSALYFCASSVGAEGAFGYTFGSGTRLTVV.

V usage is TRBV29-1 and J usage is TRBJ1-1, with D unclear. CDR1 and CDR2 (germline): SQVTM, ANQGSEA. V lost 5 bases, J lost 1 base, and 11 bases lay in between. This CDR3 is 13 amino acids long. Here the CDR3 reads CSVKRVGNTEAFF. The CDR3 region has the DNA TGCAGCGTTAAAAGGGTGGGGAACACTGAAGCTTTCTTT.

This clone was observed a handful of times. The chain links TRBV5-1 to TRBJ2-5; 9 bases fit TRBD1. This CDR3 spans 15 amino acids. V gave up 7 bases and J gave up 2 bases; unmatched junction bases: 9. CDR1 and CDR2 from the germline V gene are SGHRS and YFSETQ. The CDR3: CASGAGTGNQETQYF. In nucleotides, the CDR3 is TGCGCCAGCGGAGCCGGGACAGGGAATCAAGAGACCCAGTACTTC.

The chain is built from TRBV7-3 and TRBJ1-1; no definite D call. The CDR3 totals 14 residues. Germline CDR1 is SGHTA and CDR2 is FQGTGA. The ends were cut back, 1 base at V and 5 bases at J, with 11 bases in the middle. The CDR3, as DNA: TGTGCCAGCAGCTTAAGGAGCCCCGGGACTGAAGCTTTCTTT. This translates into CASSLRSPGTEAFF.

This clone came up once. The chain recombines TRBV2 with TRBJ2-1; TRBD1 might be the D (6 bases). Per the germline V gene, CDR1 is SNHLY and CDR2 is FYNNEI. This CDR3 spans 13 amino acids. Trimming pared 4 bases from V and 9 bases from J, leaving 13 bases between. CDR3 nucleotide sequence: TGTGCCAGCAGTGCCCAACAGGGTTTTGAGCAGTTCTTC. As protein: CASSAQQGFEQFF.

The chain combines TRBV28 with TRBJ1-5, with TRBD1 identical over 9 bases. CDR1 is MDHEN, CDR2 SYDVKM, per germline. This CDR3 region has 18 residues. V was pared by 6 bases and J by 2 bases, with 14 bases of the junction left unmatched. The DNA of the CDR3 is TGTGCCAGCAGCCATATCTCCGGGACAGGGTCAGGCAATCAGCCCCAGCATTTT. Its protein is CASSHISGTGSGNQPQHF.

This clone was found once. The V call is TRBV14, the J call TRBJ2-6; D is unclear. CDR3 length: 15 amino acids. Between the trimmed V and J ends, which lost 0 bases and 5 bases, there was a span of 8 bases. Germline CDR1 reads SGHDN; CDR2 reads FVKESK. The CDR3 sequence: CASSQDGSRANVLTF. The CDR3 DNA reads TGTGCCAGCAGCCAAGACGGGTCCAGGGCCAACGTCCTGACTTTC.

The chain carries TRBV30 and TRBJ2-7, with 8 positions matching TRBD1. After removal of 3 bases from V and 6 bases from J, the junction contained 4 bases not matched to a gene. The length of the CDR3 is 12 residues. CDR1 is GTSNPN, CDR2 SVGIG, per germline (reference sequence). The CDR3: CAWSLGTGEQYF. As DNA, the CDR3 is TGTGCCTGGAGCCTCGGGACAGGCGAGCAGTACTTC.

The chain has TRBV6-2 or TRBV6-3 and TRBJ2-3; D may match TRBD1 or TRBD2 (6 bases each). V lost 0 bases and J 3 bases, leaving 13 bases between the germline ends. CDR1 is MNHEY, CDR2 SVGEGT, per germline. The length of the CDR3 is 16 residues. Written as DNA, the CDR3 is TGTGCCAGCAGTTACTCCTCTAGGGGGAGGACAGATACGCAGTATTTT. Its translation is CASSYSSRGRTDTQYF.

V and J are TRBV11-2 and TRBJ2-1, with TRBD2 matching 7 bases. V shed 0 bases, J shed 4 bases, and the junction held 3 bases outside the gene matches. CDR1 is SGHAT and CDR2 is FQNNGV in the germline V gene. This CDR3 has 15 residues. For the CDR3, the DNA is TGTGCCAGCAGCTTAGACGGGGGGATTTACAATGAGCAGTTCTTC. It specifies CASSLDGGIYNEQFF.

This chain joins TRBV12-1 and TRBJ2-1; the DNA was not used to check the table's D call, TRBD2. TRBV12-1 is a pseudogene. The CDR3 has 16 residues. In DNA form, the CDR3 reads TGTGCCAGCACCGGTACCGGGACTTTTGACACCAATGAGCAGTTCTTC. Protein sequence: CASTGTGTFDTNEQFF.

This chain connects TRBV6-5 to TRBJ2-7, with unresolved D. Germline CDR1 reads MNHEY; CDR2 reads SVGAGI. Trimming shortened V by 2 bases and J by 5 bases, and 10 bases separated the two germline ends. This CDR3 comprises 13 residues. The CDR3: CASSYRSHHEQYF. The CDR3 DNA reads TGTGCCAGCAGTTACCGGTCCCACCACGAGCAGTACTTC.

The chain couples TRBV6-5 to TRBJ1-5; the match to TRBD1 covers 7 bases. V dropped 8 bases and J dropped 6; count of bases not matched to a gene: 7. This CDR3 has 13 residues. In germline, CDR1 is MNHEY, CDR2 SVGAGI. The CDR3: CASGEGAGQPQHF. The CDR3 coding sequence is TGTGCCAGCGGGGAGGGGGCAGGTCAGCCCCAGCATTTT.

CDR3 amino acids: CASSTLAGLTQYF. Here the CDR3 DNA reads TGTGCCAGCAGCACCTTAGCGGGTCTTACGCAGTATTTT. V is TRBV5-8 and J is TRBJ2-3, with 7 bases matching TRBD2. This CDR3 has 13 residues. CDR1 is SGHTS and CDR2 is YDEGEE in the germline V gene. V lost 4 bases, J lost 8 bases, and 7 bases stayed unmatched.

V is TRBV2 and J is TRBJ1-5; a weak D match, TRBD1 (5 bases). CDR3 length equals 15 residues. Trimming stripped 3 bases from V and 1 base from J, with 10 bases between. CDR1 is SNHLY, CDR2 FYNNEI, per germline. Written as DNA, the CDR3 is TGTGCCAGCAGTGAGCAGGGACGGAGCAATCAGCCCCAGCATTTT. Its protein product is CASSEQGRSNQPQHF.

The genes are TRBV7-2 and TRBJ2-7; possible D gene TRBD2, 6 bases. Germline values: CDR1 SGHTA, CDR2 FQGNSA. The V gene lost 2 bases and the J gene lost 6 bases, with 14 bases spanning the gap. CDR3 length: 14 residues. The CDR3 sequence is CASSLFPGEGEQYF. The CDR3 DNA follows: TGTGCCAGCAGCTTATTCCCGGGAGAAGGCGAGCAGTACTTC.

This clone is a singleton in its sample. The rearrangement links TRBV6-6 to TRBJ2-7; 10 bases fit TRBD2. Looked up from germline, CDR1 is MNHNY and CDR2 is SVGAGI (reference sequence). This CDR3 contains 15 residues. The V gene end was trimmed by 5 bases and the J gene end by 4 bases; junction bases not matched to a gene: 8. CDR3 protein: CASSAIAGGPYEQYF. In nucleotides, the CDR3 is TGTGCCAGCAGTGCGATAGCGGGGGGCCCATACGAGCAGTACTTC.